The clone carrying this TCR beta chain was counted once. Its target is not known. The data originate from a study of long-term antiretroviral therapy in people with HIV. Findings and caveats of the study: Specimen acquisition occurred between about 2004 and 2018, potentially under older ART regimens. Against controls, HIV repertoires showed narrower ranges of CDR3 length. Once patients were on ART, diversity went higher but still fell short of transplant donor controls.

They ran version v3.0 of the immunoSEQ assay at survey level. TCRdb's copy holds only in-frame clones and misses some; the assay was immunoSEQ multiplex PCR. The data contain about 33,000 clones, around 97% of them singletons. Each donor provided at least one pre-ART PBMC sample and at least two post-ART PBMC samples. V dropped 5 bases and J dropped 5 bases, with 13 bases sitting between them. CDR3 length: 13 residues. Germline V lookup: CDR1 SQVTM, CDR2 ANQGSEA. Sequenced here: unsorted PBMCs, sampled 6.9 years after starting antiretroviral therapy. The clonotype comes from a man aged 25 to 40 with HIV. The V call is TRBV29-1, the J call TRBJ1-5, with D perhaps TRBD1 (5 bases). CDR3 amino acids: CSVTNGADQPQHF. Written as DNA, the CDR3 is TGCAGCGTTACTAATGGGGCCGATCAGCCCCAGCATTTT.